This entry lists 31 T cell receptor beta chains sequenced from one sample in a study of T cell responses to AZD1222 COVID-19 vaccine. Using immunoSEQ multiplex PCR, the repertoire was profiled, and TCRdb retains in-frame clones only, with some absent. The sample shows around 150,000 clones, roughly nine tenths of them seen only once. This specimen was peripheral blood, taken 28 days after the second dose of the MenACWY control vaccine. Receptor source: an adult who received the MenACWY meningococcal vaccine as a control.

J is TRBJ1-2 and V is TRBV4-3; no clear D. Trimming removed 1 base from V and 4 bases from J, with 10 bases in between. Germline CDR1 reads LGHNA; CDR2 reads YSLEER. This CDR3 comprises 14 residues. Here the CDR3 DNA reads TGCGCCAGCAGCCAAGCGGAGGCAGGCTATGGCTACACCTTC. Its protein product is CASSQAEAGYGYTF.

The rearrangement links TRBV3-1 (or the pseudogene TRBV3-2) to TRBJ1-2; D gene unclear. The germline CDR1 and CDR2 sequences are LGHDT and YNNKEL (reference sequence). V lost 1 base, J lost 4 bases, and 4 bases lay in between. The CDR3 has 12 residues. This CDR3 reads CASSQGGYGYTF. The CDR3 DNA is TGTGCCAGCAGCCAAGGAGGCTATGGCTACACCTTC.

The chain uses TRBV28 and TRBJ1-5; 8 positions match TRBD1. Germline V gene sequence: CDR1 MDHEN, CDR2 SYDVKM. This CDR3 spans 15 amino acids. V dropped 7 bases and J dropped 5; count of bases not matched to a gene: 10. The CDR3 is CASNGQGRSDQPQHF. CDR3 bases: TGTGCCAGCAACGGACAGGGAAGATCGGATCAGCCCCAGCATTTT. Combining the CDR3 with reference TRBV28 and TRBJ1-5 gives the whole variable domain DVKVTQSSRYLVKRTGEKVFLECVQDMDHENMFWYRQDPGLGLRLIYFSYDVKMKEKGDIPEGYSVSREKKERFSLILESASTNQTSMYLCASNGQGRSDQPQHFGDGTRLSIL.

The genes are TRBV15 and TRBJ2-3; possible D gene TRBD2, 7 bases. With 1 base removed from V and 2 bases from J, the gap between germline ends came to 13 bases. The CDR3 is 16 residues long. Germline V gene lookup returns CDR1 LNHNV and CDR2 YYDKDF (reference sequence). The CDR3 coding sequence is TGTGCCACCAGCAGAGGTTGGGGGGGGCTCACAGATACGCAGTATTTT. Residues: CATSRGWGGLTDTQYF.

This rearrangement joins TRBV28 to TRBJ2-1; 10 nucleotides agree with TRBD2. CDR1 is MDHEN and CDR2 is SYDVKM in the germline V gene. Trimming took 8 bases from V and 10 from J; bases not matched to a gene: 5. There are 12 residues in the CDR3. The CDR3 sequence: CASRSGGREQFF. The CDR3 DNA follows: TGTGCCAGCCGTAGCGGGGGGAGGGAGCAGTTCTTC. The whole variable domain, filled in from reference TRBV28 and TRBJ2-1, reads DVKVTQSSRYLVKRTGEKVFLECVQDMDHENMFWYRQDPGLGLRLIYFSYDVKMKEKGDIPEGYSVSREKKERFSLILESASTNQTSMYLCASRSGGREQFFGPGTRLTVL.

The gene calls are TRBV5-5 and TRBJ2-7; no clear D gene. The CDR3 contains 12 residues. The V end was cut by 2 bases, the J end by 6 bases, with 9 bases between. The germline V gene has CDR1 SGHKS and CDR2 YYEKEE (reference sequence). CDR3 protein: CASSFNSAEQYF. The CDR3 coding sequence is TGTGCCAGCAGCTTTAACAGTGCCGAGCAGTACTTC.

The chain couples TRBV28 to TRBJ1-5, with 7 bases that match TRBD1. Per germline, CDR1 MDHEN and CDR2 SYDVKM. Trimming at V came to 5 bases and at J to 4 bases, leaving 5 bases not matched to a gene. CDR3 length equals 14 residues. CDR3 protein: CASSRQGGNQPQHF. For the CDR3, the DNA is TGTGCCAGCAGTCGACAGGGCGGAAATCAGCCCCAGCATTTT.

This chain uses TRBV14 with TRBJ2-7, with TRBD1 identical over 8 bases. The CDR3 is 13 residues long. CDR1 is SGHDN and CDR2 is FVKESK in the germline V gene. With 2 bases clipped from V and 6 bases from J, the junction kept 3 bases outside the gene matches. The CDR3 protein is CASSQQGAGEQYF. The CDR3 region has the DNA TGTGCCAGCAGCCAACAGGGGGCCGGCGAGCAGTACTTC.

Only a few counts were recorded for this clone. The chain links TRBV11-1 to TRBJ1-1; 9 bases map to TRBD1. After removal of 1 base from V and 4 bases from J, the junction contained 1 base not matched to a gene. Germline CDR1 SGHAT, CDR2 FQDESV (reference sequence). There are 14 residues in the CDR3. The CDR3 DNA reads as TGTGCCAGCAGCTTAGGACAGGGGGGCACTGAAGCTTTCTTT. It codes for CASSLGQGGTEAFF.

The V and J genes are TRBV2 and TRBJ2-3, with D possibly being TRBD1 (5 bases). Trimming took off 7 bases at V and 2 bases at J, with 16 bases between the two ends. CDR1 is SNHLY, CDR2 FYNNEI, per germline. The CDR3 totals 15 residues. The CDR3 region has the DNA TGTGCCAGCAATGTTCAGGGCTCCACCACAGATACGCAGTATTTT. This translates into CASNVQGSTTDTQYF.

V and J are TRBV9 and TRBJ1-4, with no clear D. Per germline, CDR1 SGDLS and CDR2 YYNGEE. The CDR3 extends over 13 amino acids. The V end was cut by 4 bases, the J end by 7 bases, with 11 bases between. The CDR3 loop is CASSLAYGEKLFF. CDR3 nucleotide sequence: TGTGCCAGCAGCTTGGCATACGGTGAAAAACTGTTTTTT.

This chain connects TRBV12-3 or TRBV12-4 to TRBJ2-2; D is perhaps TRBD1 (6 bases). The CDR3 is 13 residues long. The ends were cut back, 5 bases at V and 6 bases at J, with 10 bases in the middle. CDR3 residues: CASSKKGAGELFF. The CDR3 bases are TGTGCCAGCAGTAAGAAGGGGGCCGGGGAGCTGTTTTTT.

This clone appeared a single time. The chain is built from TRBV5-1 and TRBJ1-6; TRBD1 is a possible D gene (5 bases). V dropped 0 bases and J dropped 7 bases, with 14 bases sitting between them. The germline V gene has CDR1 SGHRS and CDR2 YFSETQ. The CDR3 sequence is 16 residues long. CDR3 residues: CASSLGPGRQNSPLHF. CDR3 DNA: TGCGCCAGCAGCTTGGGGCCGGGACGCCAGAATTCACCCCTCCACTTT.

The genes are TRBV15 and TRBJ1-4; TRBD1 matches at 10 bases. Germline lookup yields CDR1 LNHNV and CDR2 YYDKDF (reference sequence). The CDR3 loop spans 16 amino acids. J lost 6 bases, V lost 2 bases, and 6 bases had no gene match. The DNA of the CDR3 is TGTGCCACCAGCAGATTGGACAGGGGGGGTGATGAAAAACTGTTTTTT. This gives the protein CATSRLDRGGDEKLFF.

The chain uses TRBV7-2 and TRBJ2-3, with D unresolved. V gave up 5 bases and J gave up 0 bases, with 12 bases separating them. This CDR3 region has 15 residues. The germline V gene encodes CDR1 SGHTA and CDR2 FQGNSA. CDR3 protein: CASSTRQTSTDTQYF. CDR3 DNA: TGTGCCAGCAGCACAAGACAAACGAGCACAGATACGCAGTATTTT.

V is TRBV5-5 and J is TRBJ2-3; tentatively, D is TRBD1 or TRBD2 (5 bases each). The V and J ends lost 4 bases and 0 bases respectively, with 15 bases between them. The CDR3 consists of 16 residues. The germline gives CDR1 SGHKS, CDR2 YYEKEE (reference sequence). The CDR3 sequence: CASSPVQGPSTDTQYF. CDR3 in DNA: TGTGCCAGCAGCCCGGTCCAGGGACCTAGCACAGATACGCAGTATTTT.

The chain links TRBV5-1 to TRBJ1-5; 9 bases align to TRBD1. CDR1 is SGHRS, CDR2 YFSETQ, per germline. CDR3 size: 16 residues. After removal of 0 bases from V and 2 bases from J, the junction contained 3 bases not matched to a gene. This chain's CDR3 is CASSLGTGVGNQPQHF. As DNA, the CDR3 is TGCGCCAGCAGCTTGGGGACAGGGGTAGGCAATCAGCCCCAGCATTTT.

The chain recombines TRBV6-5 with TRBJ2-5; D not resolved. V dropped 0 bases and J dropped 5 bases, with 13 bases sitting between them. The CDR3 covers 15 residues. Germline V gene sequence: CDR1 MNHEY, CDR2 SVGAGI. CDR3 bases: TGTGCCAGCAGTTACTCGATTGCTGGGCCGGAGACCCAGTACTTC. Amino acids: CASSYSIAGPETQYF.

V and J are TRBV4-2 and TRBJ2-3; TRBD2 is a possible D gene (7 bases). This CDR3 has 15 residues. V lost 0 bases, J lost 7 bases, and 14 bases lay in between. Germline assignment: CDR1 LGHNA and CDR2 YNFKEQ. Here the CDR3 reads CASSQEEGGAYTQYF. The DNA for the CDR3 is TGTGCCAGCAGCCAAGAGGAAGGGGGGGCATATACGCAGTATTTT.

The chain is built from TRBV13 and TRBJ2-7, with 7 bases identical to TRBD2. From germline, CDR1 is PRHDT and CDR2 FYEKMQ (reference sequence). After removal of 1 base from V and 0 bases from J, the junction contained 6 bases not matched to a gene. CDR3 length: 16 amino acids. This CDR3 is CASSLAVAGRSYEQYF. In DNA form, the CDR3 reads TGTGCCAGCAGCTTAGCGGTAGCGGGTCGCTCCTACGAGCAGTACTTC. The full variable domain, in which reference TRBV13 and TRBJ2-7 provide the parts outside the CDR3, is AAGVIQSPRHLIKEKRETATLKCYPIPRHDTVYWYQQGPGQDPQFLISFYEKMQSDKGSIPDRFSAQQFSDYHSELNMSSLELGDSALYFCASSLAVAGRSYEQYFGPGTRLTVT.

This clone appeared once. The rearrangement uses TRBV19 and TRBJ1-2, with D perhaps matching TRBD1 (6 bases). V was cut by 6 bases and J by 4 bases, with 9 bases left in between. Germline lookup yields CDR1 LNHDA and CDR2 SQIVND (reference sequence). The length of the CDR3 is 12 residues. The chain's CDR3 is CASRGDIYGYTF. The CDR3 DNA reads as TGTGCCAGTAGGGGGGACATCTATGGCTACACCTTC.

The CDR3 region is CASSYSPETGYGYTF. CDR3 DNA sequence: TGTGCCAGCAGTTACTCTCCAGAGACGGGCTATGGCTACACCTTC. The V gene is TRBV6-2 or TRBV6-3, the J gene TRBJ1-2; D call uncertain. CDR1 MNHEY and CDR2 SVGEGT come from the germline V gene. The CDR3 length is 15 residues. V lost 0 bases and J lost 4, with 12 bases in between.

The chain links TRBV7-3 to TRBJ2-1, with D perhaps TRBD2 (6 bases). CDR1 and CDR2 from the germline V gene are SGHTA and FQGTGA. The CDR3 runs 12 residues. The ends were cut back, 8 bases at V and 6 bases at J, with 11 bases in the middle. In nucleotides, the CDR3 is TGTGCCAGCGGGGGAGCGGGCAATGAGCAGTTCTTC. Protein: CASGGAGNEQFF.

The CDR3 spells CASSLGRETEQYF. The CDR3 DNA reads as TGTGCCAGCAGCTTGGGGCGGGAGACTGAGCAGTACTTC. The genes are TRBV5-4 and TRBJ2-7; 7 positions agree with TRBD2. The CDR3 contains 13 residues. The germline gives CDR1 SGHNT, CDR2 YYREEE (reference sequence). J was trimmed by 7 bases and V by 0 bases; bases with no gene match: 4.

The chain recombines TRBV7-9 with TRBJ2-5; 9 bases agree with TRBD1. The CDR3 runs 16 residues. Germline loops: CDR1 SEHNR, CDR2 FQNEAQ (reference sequence). The V segment lost 4 bases and the J segment 1 base; nucleotides outside the gene matches: 7. The CDR3 nucleotides are TGTGCCAGCAGCTCGATACCGGGACAGGGCCAAGAGACCCAGTACTTC. This sequence encodes CASSSIPGQGQETQYF.

This clone has only a few counts. The chain uses TRBV19 and TRBJ2-2; D not resolved. Trimming stripped 3 bases from V and 6 bases from J, with 11 bases between. The CDR3 has 14 amino acids. Germline V gene sequence: CDR1 LNHDA, CDR2 SQIVND (reference sequence). CDR3 sequence reads: CASSIGQVAGELFF. The CDR3 nucleotides are TGTGCCAGTAGTATCGGGCAGGTGGCCGGGGAGCTGTTTTTT.

The gene calls are TRBV11-2 and TRBJ2-7; D gene unclear. The CDR3 extends over 13 amino acids. The V gene's germline CDR1 is SGHAT and CDR2 FQNNGV. The V end was cut by 0 bases, the J end by 5 bases, with 8 bases between. CDR3 bases: TGTGCCAGCAGCTTAGATACACCCCACGAGCAGTACTTC. Residues: CASSLDTPHEQYF.

The rearrangement uses TRBV5-1 and TRBJ2-7; 8 bases are shared with TRBD1. Trimming cost V 3 bases and J 2 bases; bases outside gene matches: 4. CDR3 length: 14 amino acids. The germline V gene has CDR1 SGHRS and CDR2 YFSETQ. In nucleotides, the CDR3 is TGCGCCAGCAGCTCTCGGACAGGGACCTACGAGCAGTACTTC. This translates into CASSSRTGTYEQYF.

V gene TRBV9 combines with J gene TRBJ2-7, with a weak D call TRBD1 (6 bases). Germline assignment: CDR1 SGDLS and CDR2 YYNGEE. The CDR3 contains 14 residues. The V and J ends lost 3 bases and 2 bases respectively, with 12 bases between them. CDR3 sequence reads: CASSGPGHPYEQYF. In DNA, the CDR3 is TGTGCCAGCAGCGGCCCGGGACACCCCTACGAGCAGTACTTC.

The rearrangement uses TRBV2 and TRBJ2-5; D gene uncertain. V shed 4 bases and J shed 3 bases, with 15 bases lying between them. Germline V gene sequence: CDR1 SNHLY, CDR2 FYNNEI. The CDR3 runs 15 residues. The chain's CDR3 is CASSGYGRHEETQYF. CDR3 DNA sequence: TGTGCCAGCAGTGGCTATGGCCGGCATGAAGAGACCCAGTACTTC.

In this sample, this clone turned up once. The chain couples TRBV7-6 to TRBJ1-2; D is possibly TRBD1 (5 bases). The germline gives CDR1 SGHVS, CDR2 FNYEAQ. This CDR3 is built from 15 residues. V gave up 5 bases and J gave up 7 bases, with 20 bases separating them. For the CDR3, the DNA is TGTGCCAGCAGCCCTTCCCAGGGAGATGGCCCTGGCTACACCTTC. Amino acid sequence: CASSPSQGDGPGYTF. Filled out from reference TRBV7-6 and TRBJ1-2, the complete variable domain reads GAGVSQSPRYKVTKRGQDVALRCDPISGHVSLYWYRQALGQGPEFLTYFNYEAQQDKSGLPNDRFSAERPEGSISTLTIQRTEQRDSAMYRCASSPSQGDGPGYTFGSGTRLTVV.